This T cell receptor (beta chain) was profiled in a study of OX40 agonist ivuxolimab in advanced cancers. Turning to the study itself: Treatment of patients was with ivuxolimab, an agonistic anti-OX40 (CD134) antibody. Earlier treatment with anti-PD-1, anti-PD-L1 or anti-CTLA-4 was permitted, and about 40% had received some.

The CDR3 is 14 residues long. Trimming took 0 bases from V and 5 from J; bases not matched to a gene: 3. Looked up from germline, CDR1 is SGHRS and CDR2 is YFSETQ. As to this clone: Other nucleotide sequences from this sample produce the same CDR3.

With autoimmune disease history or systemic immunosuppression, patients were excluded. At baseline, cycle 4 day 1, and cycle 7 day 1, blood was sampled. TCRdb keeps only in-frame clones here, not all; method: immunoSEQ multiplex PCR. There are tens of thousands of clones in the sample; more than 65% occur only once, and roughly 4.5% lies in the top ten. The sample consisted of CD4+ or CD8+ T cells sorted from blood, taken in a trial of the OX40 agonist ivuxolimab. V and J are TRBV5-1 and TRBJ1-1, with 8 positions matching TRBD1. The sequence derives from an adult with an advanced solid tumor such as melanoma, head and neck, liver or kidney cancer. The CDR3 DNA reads TGCGCCAGCAGCTTGGACAGGGGGAGGACTGAAGCTTTCTTT. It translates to CASSLDRGRTEAFF.